Listed below are T cell receptor beta chains from one sample, sequenced in a study of graft-versus-host responses after intestinal transplantation. Generated by immunoSEQ multiplex PCR, the TCRdb table keeps only in-frame clones and is missing some. The sample lists about 8,100 clones; about two thirds were seen once. Sequencing was performed on ileum tissue, taken 450 to 470 days after transplant. The source is a human patient who received an intestinal transplant, so some T cells may come from the graft donor. Each CDR3 is given with its conserved first and last residue. Each record gives: D gene, V gene, clone size, J gene, CDR3 DNA, CDR3 protein. A D gene is named only where the DNA matches it firmly. A row's size may be missing; if present it is once, few, many or a size class.

d_gene: -; v_gene: TRBV7-2; abundance: -; j_gene: TRBJ1-1; CDR3nt: TGTGCCAGCAGCCCTAGAGGGGGAAGACACACTGAAGCTTTCTTT; CDR3aa: CASSPRGGRHTEAFF
d_gene: -; v_gene: TRBV18; abundance: few; j_gene: TRBJ2-2; CDR3nt: TGTGCCAGCTCACCACGCGACCGGAACACCGGGGAGCTGTTTTTT; CDR3aa: CASSPRDRNTGELFF
d_gene: TRBD1; v_gene: TRBV9; abundance: -; j_gene: TRBJ1-4; CDR3nt: TGTGCCAGCAGCGTAGGGGCGACAGGGGGTGAAAAACTGTTTTTT; CDR3aa: CASSVGATGGEKLFF
d_gene: -; v_gene: TRBV4-1; abundance: few; j_gene: TRBJ1-5; CDR3nt: TGCGCCAGCAGCCACAGGCAGAACAATCAGCCCCAGCATTTT; CDR3aa: CASSHRQNNQPQHF
d_gene: -; v_gene: TRBV7-2; abundance: -; j_gene: TRBJ2-4; CDR3nt: TGTGCCAGCAGCCTCCGTCTAGGTGGGGCCAAAAACATTCAGTACTTC; CDR3aa: CASSLRLGGAKNIQYF
d_gene: -; v_gene: TRBV5-1; abundance: medium-sized; j_gene: TRBJ1-4; CDR3nt: TGCGCCAGCAGCTTGGGCGGAGATGAAAAACTGTTTTTT; CDR3aa: CASSLGGDEKLFF
d_gene: TRBD2; v_gene: TRBV28; abundance: medium-sized; j_gene: TRBJ2-1; CDR3nt: TGTGCCAGCAGTTTGGGAGGGAGTTACGACAATGAGCAGTTCTTC; CDR3aa: CASSLGGSYDNEQFF
d_gene: -; v_gene: TRBV4-1; abundance: -; j_gene: TRBJ1-4; CDR3nt: TGCGCCAGCAGCCAAGAGTTTCAGGGAAAAAAACTGTTTTTT; CDR3aa: CASSQEFQGKKLFF
d_gene: -; v_gene: TRBV30; abundance: -; j_gene: TRBJ1-2; CDR3nt: TGTGCCTGGAGTGTAGGTGGCTTCTATGGCTACACCTTC; CDR3aa: CAWSVGGFYGYTF
d_gene: -; v_gene: TRBV25-1; abundance: -; j_gene: TRBJ1-1; CDR3nt: TGTGCCAGCAGAGCGGGGGACAACATGAACACTGAAGCTTTCTTT; CDR3aa: CASRAGDNMNTEAFF
d_gene: -; v_gene: TRBV21-1; abundance: once; j_gene: TRBJ2-1; CDR3nt: TGTGCCAGCAGCAAAGCGCTCCCAAGGGGGAGCTCCTACAATGAGCAGTTCTTC; CDR3aa: CASSKALPRGSSYNEQFF
d_gene: -; v_gene: TRBV5-1; abundance: -; j_gene: TRBJ2-3; CDR3nt: TGCGCCAGCAGCTTGGCCCGCCTGGGGGACACCCCCACAGATACGCAGTATTTT; CDR3aa: CASSLARLGDTPTDTQYF
d_gene: -; v_gene: TRBV27; abundance: once; j_gene: TRBJ2-6; CDR3nt: TGTGCCAGCAGCATAGGGGACAAGGAAACACTCTCTGGGGCCAACGTCCTGACTTTC; CDR3aa: CASSIGDKETLSGANVLTF
d_gene: TRBD1; v_gene: TRBV7-6; abundance: -; j_gene: TRBJ2-3; CDR3nt: TGTGCCAGCAGCTTAGGGACAGGGCGAAACACAGATACGCAGTATTTT; CDR3aa: CASSLGTGRNTDTQYF
d_gene: -; v_gene: TRBV6-5; abundance: -; j_gene: TRBJ2-4; CDR3nt: TGTGCCAGCAGTTACTCGACACGGAACATTCAGTACTTC; CDR3aa: CASSYSTRNIQYF
d_gene: -; v_gene: TRBV27; abundance: -; j_gene: TRBJ2-5; CDR3nt: TGTGCCAGCCGCCCGGACAACCAAGAGTCCCAGTACTTC; CDR3aa: CASRPDNQESQYF
d_gene: -; v_gene: TRBV19; abundance: -; j_gene: TRBJ1-1; CDR3nt: TGTGCCAGTTTCCCGGGGCACCGAACAACTGAAGCTTTCTTT; CDR3aa: CASFPGHRTTEAFF
d_gene: -; v_gene: TRBV5-4; abundance: -; j_gene: TRBJ1-1; CDR3nt: TGTGCCAGCAGCTTTGAATGGGGGGACACTGAAGCTTTCTTT; CDR3aa: CASSFEWGDTEAFF
d_gene: -; v_gene: TRBV7-8; abundance: -; j_gene: TRBJ2-7; CDR3nt: TGTGCCAGCCGGGGGGACACCTCCTACGAGCAGTACTTC; CDR3aa: CASRGDTSYEQYF